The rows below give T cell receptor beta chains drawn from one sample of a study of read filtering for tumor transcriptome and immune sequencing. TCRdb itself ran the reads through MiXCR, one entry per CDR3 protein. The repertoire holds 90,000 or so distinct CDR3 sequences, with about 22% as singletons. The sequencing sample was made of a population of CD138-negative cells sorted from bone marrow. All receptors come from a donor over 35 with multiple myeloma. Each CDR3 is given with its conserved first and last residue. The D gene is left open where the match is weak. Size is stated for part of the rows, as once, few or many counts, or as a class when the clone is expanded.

cdr3_nt: TGTGCCAGCAGCCCCCGTATGGGCGGGGGGGCGGCAGATACGCAGTATTTT
cdr3_aa: CASSPRMGGGAADTQYF
clone_size: few
j_call: TRBJ2-3
v_call: TRBV12-3/TRBV12-4
d_call: TRBD2

cdr3_nt: TGTGCCAGCACCCTCCTGAGCAATTACCCCCCAGATACGCAGTATTTT
cdr3_aa: CASTLLSNYPPDTQYF
clone_size: many
j_call: TRBJ2-3
v_call: TRBV2
d_call: NA

cdr3_nt: TGTGCCAGCAGCGTTTCAGGGGACGCCTCTGTCTCTGGAAACACCATATATTTT
cdr3_aa: CASSVSGDASVSGNTIYF
clone_size: NA
j_call: TRBJ1-3
v_call: TRBV9
d_call: NA

cdr3_nt: TGTGCCTCGGCCCGGGGGGAAGCAGATACGCAGTATTTT
cdr3_aa: CASARGEADTQYF
clone_size: many
j_call: TRBJ2-3
v_call: TRBV10-3
d_call: TRBD2

cdr3_nt: TGTGCCAGCTCACCACTGAGCCAGGGGAGTGAGACCCAGTACTTC
cdr3_aa: CASSPLSQGSETQYF
clone_size: many
j_call: TRBJ2-5
v_call: TRBV18
d_call: NA

cdr3_nt: TGTGCCAGTACCCTACAGGCAGGCCAGCCCCAGCATTTT
cdr3_aa: CASTLQAGQPQHF
clone_size: NA
j_call: TRBJ1-5
v_call: TRBV19
d_call: NA

cdr3_nt: TGTGCCAGTAGTATCGGGGGGCGATGGAACGAGCAGTACTTC
cdr3_aa: CASSIGGRWNEQYF
clone_size: many
j_call: TRBJ2-7
v_call: TRBV19
d_call: NA

cdr3_nt: TGCAGCCCACGGGGGCACCCTAACCTGTACGAGCAGTACTTC
cdr3_aa: CSPRGHPNLYEQYF
clone_size: many
j_call: TRBJ2-7
v_call: TRBV29-1
d_call: NA

cdr3_nt: TGCAGTGCTAGAGATAGGGTCCGCTCGCACAATGAGCAGTTCTTC
cdr3_aa: CSARDRVRSHNEQFF
clone_size: medium-sized
j_call: TRBJ2-1
v_call: TRBV20-1
d_call: NA

cdr3_nt: TGCGCCAGCAGCTCCGTGGCGGGGGCAGATACGCAGTATTTT
cdr3_aa: CASSSVAGADTQYF
clone_size: many
j_call: TRBJ2-3
v_call: TRBV5-1
d_call: TRBD2

cdr3_nt: TGTGCCAGCTCCCCGGGGACCCGTCACACTGAAGCTTTCTTT
cdr3_aa: CASSPGTRHTEAFF
clone_size: many
j_call: TRBJ1-1
v_call: TRBV18
d_call: NA

cdr3_nt: TGTGCCAGCAGCGGGACAGGGACTCATCAGCCCCAGCATTTT
cdr3_aa: CASSGTGTHQPQHF
clone_size: NA
j_call: TRBJ1-5
v_call: TRBV7-8
d_call: TRBD1

cdr3_nt: TGCAGTGCTTCGGACAGCTTGAACACTGAAGCTTTCTTT
cdr3_aa: CSASDSLNTEAFF
clone_size: many
j_call: TRBJ1-1
v_call: TRBV20-1
d_call: NA

cdr3_nt: TGTGCCAGCAGCTTGGCCGTCTCAGGGGGCAATGAGCAGTTCTTC
cdr3_aa: CASSLAVSGGNEQFF
clone_size: few
j_call: TRBJ2-1
v_call: TRBV5-4
d_call: TRBD1

cdr3_nt: TGTGCCAGCAGCTTCTCCCCCATCATGGGGGAGCAGTACTTC
cdr3_aa: CASSFSPIMGEQYF
clone_size: many
j_call: TRBJ2-7
v_call: TRBV11-2
d_call: NA

cdr3_nt: TGTGCCAGCAGCCGAGGGGGGGGTAATGAAAAACTGTTTTTT
cdr3_aa: CASSRGGGNEKLFF
clone_size: many
j_call: TRBJ1-4
v_call: TRBV2
d_call: NA

cdr3_nt: TGCGCCAGCCCTGTCGGTCAGGGATGGAATGCCGAAAAACTGTTTTTT
cdr3_aa: CASPVGQGWNAEKLFF
clone_size: many
j_call: TRBJ1-4
v_call: TRBV23-1
d_call: NA

cdr3_nt: TGTGCCAGTAGGCGGGCCAGCACAGATACGCAGTATTTT
cdr3_aa: CASRRASTDTQYF
clone_size: NA
j_call: TRBJ2-3
v_call: TRBV19
d_call: NA

cdr3_nt: TGTGCCAGCACTACTCCAGGCGGGGGGGCCCATGGGGAGCTGTTTTTT
cdr3_aa: CASTTPGGGAHGELFF
clone_size: many
j_call: TRBJ2-2
v_call: TRBV28
d_call: TRBD2

cdr3_nt: TGTGCCAGTTCGGACAGGGGCTCAGCCTTCAATGAGCAGTTCTTC
cdr3_aa: CASSDRGSAFNEQFF
clone_size: NA
j_call: TRBJ2-1
v_call: TRBV19
d_call: TRBD1

cdr3_nt: TGTGCCAGCAGGGGAGGGGGCGCTGGAAACACCATATATTTT
cdr3_aa: CASRGGGAGNTIYF
clone_size: NA
j_call: TRBJ1-3
v_call: TRBV28
d_call: TRBD1

cdr3_nt: TGTGCTAGTGGGACAGGGTCCGGGGAGCTGTTTTTT
cdr3_aa: CASGTGSGELFF
clone_size: many
j_call: TRBJ2-2
v_call: TRBV12-5
d_call: TRBD1

cdr3_nt: TGTGCCAGCTCCCGGGCTGGCAGGGAAGCTTTCTTT
cdr3_aa: CASSRAGREAFF
clone_size: many
j_call: TRBJ1-1
v_call: TRBV18
d_call: NA

cdr3_nt: TGCGCCAGCAGCTTGCGAGACCCTGGAGGGCAGACCCAGTACTTC
cdr3_aa: CASSLRDPGGQTQYF
clone_size: NA
j_call: TRBJ2-5
v_call: TRBV5-1
d_call: NA

cdr3_nt: TGTGCCAGCAGCTCAGCAAAAGCGGGGAGGGCGGAAGCTTTCTTT
cdr3_aa: CASSSAKAGRAEAFF
clone_size: NA
j_call: TRBJ1-1
v_call: TRBV7-2
d_call: NA

cdr3_nt: TGTGCCAGCAGTTTGGGCAGATGGAACACTGAAGCTTTCTTT
cdr3_aa: CASSLGRWNTEAFF
clone_size: many
j_call: TRBJ1-1
v_call: TRBV6-2/TRBV6-3
d_call: NA

cdr3_nt: TGTGCCAGTAGTATGCGGACATACAATGAGCAGCTCTTC
cdr3_aa: CASSMRTYNEQLF
clone_size: few
j_call: TRBJ2-1
v_call: TRBV19
d_call: NA

cdr3_nt: TGTGCCAGCAGCTTAGCGGCCGCCAATGAGCAGTTCTTC
cdr3_aa: CASSLAAANEQFF
clone_size: many
j_call: TRBJ2-1
v_call: TRBV7-3
d_call: NA

cdr3_nt: TGTGCCAGCAGCTTGGGGGGGACAGGGAGCTACGAGCAGTACTTC
cdr3_aa: CASSLGGTGSYEQYF
clone_size: many
j_call: TRBJ2-7
v_call: TRBV5-6
d_call: TRBD1

cdr3_nt: TGTGCCAGCAGCAAGCATGTTGGCACTAATGAAAAACTGTTTTTT
cdr3_aa: CASSKHVGTNEKLFF
clone_size: NA
j_call: TRBJ1-4
v_call: TRBV7-6
d_call: NA

cdr3_nt: TGTGCCAGCAGAGTGGCAGGGCGGAACACTGAAGCTTTCTTT
cdr3_aa: CASRVAGRNTEAFF
clone_size: NA
j_call: TRBJ1-1
v_call: TRBV6-2/TRBV6-3
d_call: NA

cdr3_nt: TGTGCCAGCAGTGGGGTAGCGGGGTACCGCGGGGCCAAAAACATTCAGTACTTC
cdr3_aa: CASSGVAGYRGAKNIQYF
clone_size: NA
j_call: TRBJ2-4
v_call: TRBV6-1
d_call: TRBD2

cdr3_nt: TGTGCCAGTAATGGCAATCAGCCCCAGCATTTT
cdr3_aa: CASNGNQPQHF
clone_size: NA
j_call: TRBJ1-5
v_call: TRBV28
d_call: NA

cdr3_nt: TGCAGCGTTGTGGGTGCGGGGGTTCCCACAGATACGCAGTATTTT
cdr3_aa: CSVVGAGVPTDTQYF
clone_size: many
j_call: TRBJ2-3
v_call: TRBV29-1
d_call: TRBD2

cdr3_nt: TGCAGTGCTGGGGGGGCGGGACCCCTTGGTGCAGATACGCAGTATTTT
cdr3_aa: CSAGGAGPLGADTQYF
clone_size: few
j_call: TRBJ2-3
v_call: TRBV20-1
d_call: NA

cdr3_nt: TGTGCCAGCAGCCAAGAGACAAGACTTAACACTGAAGCTTTCTTT
cdr3_aa: CASSQETRLNTEAFF
clone_size: many
j_call: TRBJ1-1
v_call: TRBV7-2
d_call: NA

cdr3_nt: TGTGCCAGTACTCTAGCGGGGGCTTACAATGAGCAGTTCTTC
cdr3_aa: CASTLAGAYNEQFF
clone_size: few
j_call: TRBJ2-1
v_call: TRBV19
d_call: TRBD2

cdr3_nt: TGTGCCAGCAGCCAAGGACTCGCAGTGGCGTTCTTC
cdr3_aa: CASSQGLAVAFF
clone_size: many
j_call: TRBJ2-1
v_call: TRBV14
d_call: NA

cdr3_nt: TGTGCCAGCAAATCGGGGGGCAGATTGGGCACAGATACGCAGTATTTT
cdr3_aa: CASKSGGRLGTDTQYF
clone_size: NA
j_call: TRBJ2-3
v_call: TRBV28
d_call: NA

cdr3_nt: TGTGCCTGGAGCCAATGCAGGAGCGCTGGGGCCAACGTCCTGACTTTC
cdr3_aa: CAWSQCRSAGANVLTF
clone_size: NA
j_call: TRBJ2-6
v_call: TRBV30
d_call: NA

cdr3_nt: TGTGCCTGGAGTGTCTTGGTACAGTACGAGCAGTACTTC
cdr3_aa: CAWSVLVQYEQYF
clone_size: few
j_call: TRBJ2-7
v_call: TRBV30
d_call: NA

cdr3_nt: TGCGCCAGCAGCCCTCAGGGAACTGAAGCTTTCTTT
cdr3_aa: CASSPQGTEAFF
clone_size: few
j_call: TRBJ1-1
v_call: TRBV5-1
d_call: NA

cdr3_nt: TGTGCCAGCAGATCAGGGTGGTCCTACGAGCAGTACTTC
cdr3_aa: CASRSGWSYEQYF
clone_size: many
j_call: TRBJ2-7
v_call: TRBV12-3/TRBV12-4
d_call: NA

cdr3_nt: TGTGCCAGCAAAATGACAGTGAACACTGAAGCTTTCTTT
cdr3_aa: CASKMTVNTEAFF
clone_size: NA
j_call: TRBJ1-1
v_call: TRBV12-3/TRBV12-4
d_call: NA

cdr3_nt: TGTGCCAGCAGCGTGTCGGGACAGGGGGACGGGGAGCTGTTTTTT
cdr3_aa: CASSVSGQGDGELFF
clone_size: many
j_call: TRBJ2-2
v_call: TRBV9
d_call: TRBD1

cdr3_nt: TGCGCCAGCAGCGGGACAGGGATGAACACTGAAGCTTTCTTT
cdr3_aa: CASSGTGMNTEAFF
clone_size: many
j_call: TRBJ1-1
v_call: TRBV5-1
d_call: TRBD1

cdr3_nt: TGCAGCGTTGGACCGGGACAAACCTACGAGCAGTACTTC
cdr3_aa: CSVGPGQTYEQYF
clone_size: many
j_call: TRBJ2-7
v_call: TRBV29-1
d_call: NA

cdr3_nt: TGTGCCAGCAGTTCGTTAGGACTGGGTGCCTACGAGCAGTACTTC
cdr3_aa: CASSSLGLGAYEQYF
clone_size: many
j_call: TRBJ2-7
v_call: TRBV28
d_call: NA

cdr3_nt: TGTGCCAGCAGTCCGCAGGTAGAGAGTGGGCAGTTCTTC
cdr3_aa: CASSPQVESGQFF
clone_size: NA
j_call: TRBJ2-1
v_call: TRBV12-3/TRBV12-4
d_call: NA

cdr3_nt: TGTGCCACCAGCAGAGATTACACCGGGGAGCTGTTTTTT
cdr3_aa: CATSRDYTGELFF
clone_size: many
j_call: TRBJ2-2
v_call: TRBV15
d_call: NA

cdr3_nt: TGCGCCAGCAGCTTGAGGGCAGGGCCGGTAGAGACCCAGTACTTC
cdr3_aa: CASSLRAGPVETQYF
clone_size: few
j_call: TRBJ2-5
v_call: TRBV5-1
d_call: NA